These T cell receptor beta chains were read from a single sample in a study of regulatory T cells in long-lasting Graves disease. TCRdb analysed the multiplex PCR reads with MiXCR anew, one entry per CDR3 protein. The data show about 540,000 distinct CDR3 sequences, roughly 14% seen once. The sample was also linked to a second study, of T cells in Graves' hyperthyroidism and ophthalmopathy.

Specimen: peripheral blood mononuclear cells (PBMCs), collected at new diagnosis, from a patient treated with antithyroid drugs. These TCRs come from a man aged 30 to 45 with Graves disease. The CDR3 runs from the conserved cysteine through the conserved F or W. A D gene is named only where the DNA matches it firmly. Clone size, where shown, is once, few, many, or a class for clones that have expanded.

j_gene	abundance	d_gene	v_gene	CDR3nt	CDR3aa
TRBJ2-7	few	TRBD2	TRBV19	TGTGCCAGTAGTCTCCAAGGACTAGCCCCGGAGTGCGAGCAGTACTTC	CASSLQGLAPECEQYF
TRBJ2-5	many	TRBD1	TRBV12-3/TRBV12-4	TGTGCCAGCAGTTCTGGACAGGACGCAGAGACCCAGTACTTC	CASSSGQDAETQYF
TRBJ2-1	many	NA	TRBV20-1	TGCAGTCTTCCGCCTGAGCAGTTCTTC	CSLPPEQFF
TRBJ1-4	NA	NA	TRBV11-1	TGTGCCAGCAGCCAAGACAGAATGGATGAAAAACTGTTTTTT	CASSQDRMDEKLFF
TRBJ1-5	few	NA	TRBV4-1	TGCGCCAGCAGCCAATCCGGGGTTCAGCCCCAGCATTTT	CASSQSGVQPQHF
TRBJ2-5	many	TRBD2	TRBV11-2	TGTGCCAGCAGCGCACCGGGACTAGAGGAGACCCAGTACTTC	CASSAPGLEETQYF
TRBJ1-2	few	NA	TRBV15	TGTGCCACCAGCAGAGATGGCACAGGGTGGCGTGGCTACACCTTC	CATSRDGTGWRGYTF
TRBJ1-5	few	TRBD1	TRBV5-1	TGCGCCAGCAGCGAACAGGGGGGCCCGGAGCAGCCCCAGCATTTT	CASSEQGGPEQPQHF
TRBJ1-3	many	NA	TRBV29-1	TGCAGCGTTGACCCAGTAGCGGGAAACACCATATATTTT	CSVDPVAGNTIYF
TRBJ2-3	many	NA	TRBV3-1	TGTGCCAGCAGCCAAGACTTCCGGGCCGTCGAAATCCTGGATACGCAGTATTTT	CASSQDFRAVEILDTQYF
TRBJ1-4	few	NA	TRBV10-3	TGTGCCATCAGACCCAGTTCAGGGCTCGGGGATGAAAAACTGTTTTTT	CAIRPSSGLGDEKLFF
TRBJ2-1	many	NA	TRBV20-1	TGCAGTGCTAGAAGGGTAGGAGGCCCCAATGAGCAGTTCTTC	CSARRVGGPNEQFF
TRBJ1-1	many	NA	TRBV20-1	TGCAGTGCTAGCCGCTCCGACACTGAAGCTTTCTTT	CSASRSDTEAFF
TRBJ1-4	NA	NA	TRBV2	TGTGCCAGCAGTGATGGAGGGGGGGGCTGGGGTGAAAAACTGTTTTTT	CASSDGGGGWGEKLFF
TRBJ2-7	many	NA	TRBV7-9	TGTGCCAGCAGCACCGGACGGTTCTACGAGCAGTACTTC	CASSTGRFYEQYF
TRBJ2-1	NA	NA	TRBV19	TGTGCTTGCGGTGATCTCTCCTACAATGAGCAGTTCTTC	CACGDLSYNEQFF
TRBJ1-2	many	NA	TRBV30	TGTGCCTGGACACGGCCGATCTACTATGGCTACACCTTC	CAWTRPIYYGYTF
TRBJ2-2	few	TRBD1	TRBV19	TGTGCCAGTACGGACAGGGGAACAGCCGGGGAGCTGTTTTTT	CASTDRGTAGELFF
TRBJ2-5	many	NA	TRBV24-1	TGTGCCACCAGCCTAGGAGAGACCCAGTACTTC	CATSLGETQYF
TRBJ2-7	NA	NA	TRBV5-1	TGCGCCAGCAGCTTCCCGGGGCAGGGGCGGGCGCCCTACGAGCAGTACTTC	CASSFPGQGRAPYEQYF
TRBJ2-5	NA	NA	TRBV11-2	TGTGCCACCCGGGCGGGTCCCCATGAGACCCAGTACTTC	CATRAGPHETQYF
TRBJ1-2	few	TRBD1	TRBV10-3	TGTGCCATCACCGGGACAGGGTCCGGCTACACCTTC	CAITGTGSGYTF
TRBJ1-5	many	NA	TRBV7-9	TGTGCCAGCAGCTTAAACGCAGGGCCCCAGCATTTT	CASSLNAGPQHF
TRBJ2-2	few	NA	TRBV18	TGTGCCAGCCAGGAGGGTTACGGGGAGCTGTTTTTT	CASQEGYGELFF
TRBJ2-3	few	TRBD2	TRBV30	TGTGCCTGGGAGACTAGCGGGAGGGGGGATACGCAGTATTTT	CAWETSGRGDTQYF
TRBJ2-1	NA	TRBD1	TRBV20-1	TGCAGTGCTAGATACAGGGGGATCTACAATGAGCAGTTCTTC	CSARYRGIYNEQFF
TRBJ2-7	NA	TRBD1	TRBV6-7	TGTGCCAGCAGTTACGCGGTTTGGGGACAGGGTTCCGAGCAGTACTTC	CASSYAVWGQGSEQYF
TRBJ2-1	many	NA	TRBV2	TGTGCCAGCAGTGCGAAGGGCTTTTCCTACAATGAGCAGTTCTTC	CASSAKGFSYNEQFF
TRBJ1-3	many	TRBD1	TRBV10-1	TGCGCCAGCAGCCGGGACAGCTCTGGAAACACCATATATTTT	CASSRDSSGNTIYF
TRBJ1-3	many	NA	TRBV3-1	TGTGCCAGCAGCCTGTTGGAGAACACCATATATTTT	CASSLLENTIYF
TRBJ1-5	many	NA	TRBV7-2	TGTGCCAGCAGCCTCCGACAGAATAGCAATCAGCCCCAGCATTTT	CASSLRQNSNQPQHF
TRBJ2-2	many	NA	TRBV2	TGTGCCAGCAGTCACCGGGTCCAGAACACCGGGGAGCTGTTTTTT	CASSHRVQNTGELFF
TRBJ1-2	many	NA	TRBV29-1	TGCAGCGTCAGGGACGCAACCCTCTATGGCTACACCTTC	CSVRDATLYGYTF